This T cell receptor (beta chain) was identified during a study of blood T cell repertoires in COVID-19. Study background: Donors in the United States, Italy and Spain gave samples during acute or convalescent COVID-19. PBMCs, B-cell-depleted T cells, or T cells were the source of the cDNA or gDNA that made up the material.

The CDR3 runs 15 residues. Trimming took 0 bases from V and 8 from J, leaving 13 bases between them. Germline V gene sequence: CDR1 MNHEY, CDR2 SVGEGT. Seattle researchers signed up patients amid active infection and tracked them longitudinally. In the original workflow: Quantification of nucleated cells was approximated via reference gene primer amplification. Clones were sequenced by immunoSEQ multiplex PCR, and TCRdb holds only the in-frame ones, with some missing. That table furnishes V, J and clone size, whereas the DNA furnished D and trimming. This sample has about 170,000 clones, with about 90% found just once.

This chain links TRBV6-2 or TRBV6-3 with TRBJ2-2; possibly TRBD2 for D (5 bases). This TCR was recovered from a man aged 25-45 years with COVID-19, enrolled during active disease. Material: peripheral blood. CDR3 nucleotides: TGTGCCAGCAGTTACTCTTCCTCCCCGGGGGGGGAGCTGTTTTTT. Its protein is CASSYSSSPGGELFF.